The 15 T cell receptor beta chains in this list originate from one sample, sequenced in a study of shared clonotypes between healthy human individuals. TCRdb keeps only in-frame clones here, not all; method: immunoSEQ multiplex PCR. The sample has 2 million to 2.5 million clones; just under 95% are singletons. Sequencing used naive CD4+ T cells from PBMCs. As for subset: CD45RA+ positively selected. The receptor set was obtained from a man aged 18 to 30 in good health. Some clones in this sample may be carry-over from other donors' samples.

The rearrangement uses TRBV28 and TRBJ1-2; 8 bases map to TRBD1. Per the germline V gene, CDR1 is MDHEN and CDR2 is SYDVKM. This CDR3 has 13 amino acids. J gave up 7 bases and V 6 bases, and 7 bases lay outside the gene matches. CDR3 in amino acids: CASSVDRGTGYTF. The CDR3, as DNA: TGTGCCAGCAGCGTAGACAGGGGAACTGGCTACACCTTC.

This sequence joins TRBV5-1 and TRBJ1-1, with D tentatively TRBD1 (5 bases). Germline V gene sequence: CDR1 SGHRS, CDR2 YFSETQ. CDR3 size: 15 residues. Trimming stripped 5 bases from V and 3 bases from J, with 17 bases between. The CDR3 coding sequence is TGCGCCAGCAGTTCAGCCGGGACTCGGGACACTGAAGCTTTCTTT. Its protein is CASSSAGTRDTEAFF.

This clone was counted a single time. The J gene is TRBJ2-7, the V gene TRBV5-1; D is uncertain. Germline V CDR1 and CDR2: SGHRS, YFSETQ. This CDR3 has 13 amino acids. The V and J ends lost 7 bases and 1 base respectively, with 12 bases between them. The CDR3 region has the DNA TGCGCCAGCCAAGTAGAAGGGTCCTACGAGCAGTACTTC. Its translation is CASQVEGSYEQYF.

The chain couples TRBV7-8 to TRBJ1-2, with D unresolved. This CDR3 region has 13 residues. Trimming removed 1 base at V and 8 bases at J, with 11 bases between. CDR1 and CDR2 (germline): SGHVS, FQNEAQ. CDR3 DNA sequence: TGTGCCAGCAGCTTAGGGACCCGAGACGGCTACACCTTC. As protein: CASSLGTRDGYTF.

The genes are TRBV7-2 and TRBJ1-4; 8 positions match TRBD1. The CDR3 length is 15 residues. Per the germline V gene, CDR1 is SGHTA and CDR2 is FQGNSA. J gave up 8 bases and V 4 bases, and 9 bases lay outside the gene matches. Written as DNA, the CDR3 is TGTGCCAGCAGCTCTTTCAGGGGGCTCGGGGAAAAACTGTTTTTT. It codes for CASSSFRGLGEKLFF.

V usage is TRBV11-2 and J usage is TRBJ2-2; D is perhaps TRBD1 or TRBD2 (6 bases each). This CDR3 is 16 amino acids long. CDR1 and CDR2 from the germline V gene are SGHAT and FQNNGV. Trimming removed 1 base at V and 5 bases at J, with 14 bases between. The CDR3 region is CASSLGGGRPTGELFF. CDR3 sequence (DNA): TGTGCCAGCAGCTTAGGAGGGGGGCGTCCTACCGGGGAGCTGTTTTTT.

This clone was detected once. The CDR3 reads CASSLSPMTRGANVLTF. The CDR3 region has the DNA TGTGCCAGCAGTTTATCCCCTATGACCCGGGGGGCCAACGTCCTGACTTTC. The V call is TRBV27, the J call TRBJ2-6; D gene unclear. The CDR3 spans 17 residues. The germline V gene encodes CDR1 MNHEY and CDR2 SMNVEV (reference sequence). Between the trimmed V and J ends, which lost 0 bases and 4 bases, there was a span of 13 bases.

This sequence joins TRBV19 and TRBJ2-5, with 8 positions matching TRBD1. This CDR3 has 16 residues. CDR1 is LNHDA and CDR2 is SQIVND in the germline V gene (reference sequence). Trimming at V came to 3 bases and at J to 1 base, leaving 7 bases not matched to a gene. The CDR3 DNA follows: TGTGCCAGTAGTATGGTCGGGACAGGCGGCCAAGAGACCCAGTACTTC. Protein: CASSMVGTGGQETQYF.

In this sample, this clone turned up once. The sample has other DNA sequences that encode this CDR3 too. V and J are TRBV5-1 and TRBJ2-1; 12 positions agree with TRBD2. Looked up from germline, CDR1 is SGHRS and CDR2 is YFSETQ. This CDR3 has 15 amino acids. J was trimmed by 3 bases and V by 4 bases; bases with no gene match: 2. This CDR3 is CASSRTSGIYNEQFF. CDR3 sequence (DNA): TGCGCCAGCAGCCGGACTAGCGGGATCTACAATGAGCAGTTCTTC.

The chain combines TRBV30 with TRBJ2-7, with 9 bases fitting TRBD2. V dropped 6 bases and J dropped 2; count of bases not matched to a gene: 14. This CDR3 is 16 amino acids long. Germline assignment: CDR1 GTSNPN and CDR2 SVGIG (reference sequence). CDR3 DNA sequence: TGTGCCTGCGAATCCGGGACTAGCAGGATTGCCTACGAGCAGTACTTC. Its translation: CACESGTSRIAYEQYF.

This clone was observed a single time. The V gene is TRBV30, the J gene TRBJ2-5; D possibly corresponds to TRBD2 (6 bases). The V and J ends lost 4 bases and 11 bases respectively, with 29 bases between them. The CDR3 extends over 16 amino acids. Germline CDR1 reads GTSNPN; CDR2 reads SVGIG (reference sequence). CDR3 region: CAWNEQWGGTRWEQYF. The CDR3 region has the DNA TGTGCCTGGAACGAACAGTGGGGCGGGACCCGCTGGGAGCAGTACTTC.

The chain has TRBV29-1 and TRBJ2-7; D is possibly TRBD2 (5 bases). V lost 1 base to trimming and J lost 7 bases, with 14 bases between them. Germline V gene lookup returns CDR1 SQVTM and CDR2 ANQGSEA. This CDR3 is built from 13 residues. The CDR3 sequence is CSVEGGVATEQYF. CDR3 coding DNA: TGCAGCGTTGAAGGGGGAGTTGCTACTGAGCAGTACTTC.

The DNA of the CDR3 is TGTGCCAGCAGCTTCGGACAGGCCAGCGCTCGCGAGCAGTACTTC. It encodes CASSFGQASAREQYF. The V and J genes are TRBV11-2 and TRBJ2-7, with TRBD1 matching over 7 bases. The germline V gene encodes CDR1 SGHAT and CDR2 FQNNGV. The CDR3 runs 15 residues. V shed 3 bases, J shed 6 bases, and the junction held 11 bases outside the gene matches.

This rearrangement joins TRBV4-3 to TRBJ2-3; D uncertain. V lost 1 base and J lost 2, with 10 bases in between. The CDR3 has 15 amino acids. CDR1 is LGHNA and CDR2 is YSLEER in the germline V gene. The CDR3 here is CASSQGWAATDTQYF. Written as DNA, the CDR3 is TGCGCCAGCAGCCAAGGTTGGGCAGCCACAGATACGCAGTATTTT.

The chain has TRBV4-2 and TRBJ2-7; D is possibly TRBD1 or TRBD2 (5 bases each). Germline loops: CDR1 LGHNA, CDR2 YNFKEQ. CDR3 length: 15 residues. Trimming took 4 bases from V and 1 from J, leaving 14 bases between them. The CDR3 here is CASSPFRDGSYEQYF. The CDR3, as DNA: TGTGCCAGCAGCCCCTTCCGGGACGGATCCTACGAGCAGTACTTC.